This T cell receptor (beta chain) was obtained from a study of T-cell memory formation after mild COVID-19. Overall study findings and caveats: Clones shrinking between day 15 and 85 showed a balanced CD4/CD8 split, and those that grew later tilted toward CD4+. There was no confirmation that second-wave clones peaking on day 37 were SARS-CoV-2 specific. Memory sampled before infection contained some responding clones, suggesting cross-reactive memory joined. The study found contracting CD4+ clones mainly in CM and EM and contracting CD8+ clones in EMRA.

TCRdb used MiXCR to reprocess the 5' RACE reads, holding one entry per CDR3 protein. The data show about 250,000 distinct CDR3 sequences, with 15% seen just once and around 2% held by the top ten. This clonotype turned up a few times. The antigen is unknown. Source material: PBMCs or a T cell subset sorted from them (not recorded which). The TCR comes from an adult woman who had mild COVID-19 (a few samples of this study predate the infection). Cell type and time point are not known.

The CDR3 loop is CASSRGGIGYTF. Written as DNA, the CDR3 is TGTGCCAGCAGCCGGGGAGGTATTGGCTACACCTTC. The chain couples TRBV7-2 to TRBJ1-2, with D uncertain. Germline loops: CDR1 SGHTA, CDR2 FQGNSA. CDR3 length: 12 residues. Trimming left V 5 bases short and J 7 bases short, with 11 bases between.